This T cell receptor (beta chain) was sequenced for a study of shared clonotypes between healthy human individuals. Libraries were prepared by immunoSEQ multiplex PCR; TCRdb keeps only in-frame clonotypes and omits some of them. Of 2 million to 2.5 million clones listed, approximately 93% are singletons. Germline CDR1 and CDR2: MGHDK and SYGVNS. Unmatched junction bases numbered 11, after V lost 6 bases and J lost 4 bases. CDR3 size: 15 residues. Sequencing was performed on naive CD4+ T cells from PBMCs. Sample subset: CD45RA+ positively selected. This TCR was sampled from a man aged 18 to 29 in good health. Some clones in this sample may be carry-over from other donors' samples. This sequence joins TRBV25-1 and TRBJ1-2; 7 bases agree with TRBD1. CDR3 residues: CASRTQGRGGYGYTF. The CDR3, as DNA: TGTGCCAGCAGGACACAGGGGCGCGGCGGCTATGGCTACACCTTC.